These 19 T cell receptor beta chains were all obtained from the same sample, sequenced in a study of shared clonotypes between healthy human individuals. Clones were sequenced by immunoSEQ multiplex PCR, and TCRdb holds only the in-frame ones, with some missing. The repertoire includes approximately 2,000,000 clones, about 93% of them detected once, and roughly 1.7% sits in the top ten. Naive CD8 isolation took CD45RO-negative cells positively selected for CCR7 and excluded terminally differentiated effector memory CD45RA+ cells. The specimen was naive CD8+ T cells from PBMCs. These receptors were obtained from a man aged 18 to 30 in good health. Some clones in this sample may be carry-over from other donors' samples.

Remarks on this clone: The same CDR3 arises from other DNA sequences in this sample as well. The rearrangement uses TRBV5-1 and TRBJ2-7; 11 nucleotides align to TRBD2. Germline-derived CDR1 and CDR2 are SGHRS and YFSETQ. The CDR3 extends over 14 amino acids. J lost 3 bases, V lost 5 bases, and 4 bases had no gene match. The CDR3, as DNA: TGCGCCAGCAGTTCCGGGACTAGCGGCTACGAGCAGTACTTC. Translated: CASSSGTSGYEQYF.

V usage is TRBV28 and J usage is TRBJ2-1, with 9 bases identical to TRBD2. The CDR3 consists of 16 residues. Unmatched junction bases numbered 7, after V lost 3 bases and J lost 4 bases. Germline V gives CDR1 MDHEN, CDR2 SYDVKM. The CDR3 coding sequence is TGTGCCAGCAGTTTCCGGGCGGGAGGGCGGTACAATGAGCAGTTCTTC. It codes for CASSFRAGGRYNEQFF.

The chain recombines TRBV27 with TRBJ2-7; D assignment may be TRBD1 or TRBD2 (5 bases each). Germline V lookup: CDR1 MNHEY, CDR2 SMNVEV (reference sequence). V was cut by 2 bases and J by 4 bases, with 27 bases left in between. The CDR3 contains 19 residues. In DNA form, the CDR3 reads TGTGCCAGCAGTTTAAGTTTCAGGGTTCGGGATCCTAAAAGATACGAGCAGTACTTC. This translates into CASSLSFRVRDPKRYEQYF.

This clone was counted a single time. V gene TRBV9 combines with J gene TRBJ2-3; a weak D match, TRBD1 (5 bases). The V gene lost 1 base and the J gene lost 5 bases, with 11 bases spanning the gap. CDR3 length equals 14 residues. The V gene's germline CDR1 is SGDLS and CDR2 YYNGEE. The CDR3 spells CASSVSGWEDTQYF. The CDR3, as DNA: TGTGCCAGCAGCGTATCAGGGTGGGAAGATACGCAGTATTTT.

A few counts support this clone. V gene TRBV7-9 combines with J gene TRBJ1-1; D is uncertain. CDR1 is SEHNR and CDR2 is FQNEAQ in the germline V gene (reference sequence). V lost 7 bases to trimming and J lost 1 base, with 10 bases between them. The CDR3 sequence is 13 residues long. CDR3 sequence (DNA): TGTGCCAGCAACGCGGGCTGGAACACTGAAGCTTTCTTT. This codes for CASNAGWNTEAFF. Drawing the rest from reference TRBV7-9 and TRBJ1-1, the complete variable domain is DTGVSQNPRHKITKRGQNVTFRCDPISEHNRLYWYRQTLGQGPEFLTYFQNEAQLEKSRLLSDRFSAERPKGSFSTLEIQRTEQGDSAMYLCASNAGWNTEAFFGQGTRLTVV.

The rearrangement links TRBV4-2 to TRBJ2-1; D may be TRBD1 or TRBD2 (5 bases each). The germline V gene encodes CDR1 LGHNA and CDR2 YNFKEQ. The CDR3 runs to 16 residues. Trimming removed 4 bases from V and 8 bases from J, with 21 bases in between. The CDR3 spells CASSPPGTRMRDEQFF. The CDR3 DNA follows: TGTGCCAGCAGCCCACCCGGGACCCGAATGAGGGATGAGCAGTTCTTC.

This rearrangement joins TRBV7-8 to TRBJ2-7; weak D call: TRBD2 (5 bases). This CDR3 contains 14 residues. V lost 5 bases and J lost 3, with 14 bases in between. CDR1 is SGHVS and CDR2 is FQNEAQ in the germline V gene. The CDR3 loop reads CASSPTRGGYEQYF. CDR3 DNA: TGTGCCAGCAGCCCAACTCGGGGTGGCTACGAGCAGTACTTC.

CDR3 amino acids: CASSDLQGTGELFF. CDR3 in DNA: TGCGCCAGCAGTGATTTACAGGGAACCGGGGAGCTGTTTTTT. The chain links TRBV10-1 to TRBJ2-2; D might be TRBD1 (6 bases). The ends were cut back, 3 bases at V and 5 bases at J, with 10 bases in the middle. This CDR3 spans 14 amino acids. Germline lookup yields CDR1 WNHNN and CDR2 SYGVQD (reference sequence).

The CDR3 DNA reads TGTGCCAGTAGTAGTTCTGACAGTTGGAGGGAGATGGGTACAGATACGCAGTATTTT. This gives the protein CASSSSDSWREMGTDTQYF. The chain has TRBV19 and TRBJ2-3; TRBD2 is a possible D gene (6 bases). CDR1 is LNHDA, CDR2 SQIVND, per germline (reference sequence). CDR3 length equals 19 residues. V was trimmed by 4 bases and J by 3 bases, leaving 26 bases between them.

This chain connects TRBV27 to TRBJ2-1; TRBD2 agrees at 8 bases. This CDR3 comprises 17 residues. The V and J ends lost 1 base and 1 base, in that order; junction bases with no gene match: 6. Germline V gene sequence: CDR1 MNHEY, CDR2 SMNVEV (reference sequence). CDR3 protein: CASSLLPLAESYNEQFF. In DNA form, the CDR3 reads TGTGCCAGCAGTTTATTGCCACTAGCGGAGTCCTACAATGAGCAGTTCTTC.

V gene TRBV2 combines with J gene TRBJ2-1; D tentatively fits TRBD1 or TRBD2 (5 bases each). The CDR3 contains 11 residues. V was shortened by 8 bases and J by 8 bases, with 10 bases between the two germline ends. Germline loops: CDR1 SNHLY, CDR2 FYNNEI. This chain's CDR3 is CASGTIDEQFF. CDR3 sequence (DNA): TGTGCCAGCGGGACGATCGATGAGCAGTTCTTC.

The chain couples TRBV28 to TRBJ1-2, with TRBD1 as a possible D gene (6 bases). CDR3 length: 15 amino acids. V lost 5 bases and J 7 bases, leaving 20 bases between the germline ends. In germline, CDR1 is MDHEN, CDR2 SYDVKM. Here the CDR3 DNA reads TGTGCCAGCAGTCTCTCACCAGGGGAAAGGGGTGGCTACACCTTC. Amino acids: CASSLSPGERGGYTF.

Details on this clone: A junction end diverges from the germline sequence, so it may reflect a read error. The chain couples TRBV27 to TRBJ2-6; D not resolved. This CDR3 spans 12 amino acids. Germline V gene sequence: CDR1 MNHEY, CDR2 SMNVEV (reference sequence). CDR3 residues: CASGLGANVLTF. DNA for the CDR3: TGTGCCAGCGGTTTGGGGGCCAACGTCCTGACTTTC.

The chain has TRBV27 and TRBJ2-1; possibly TRBD2 for D (6 bases). Trimming left V 2 bases short and J 8 bases short, with 16 bases between. CDR3 size: 15 residues. CDR1 MNHEY and CDR2 SMNVEV come from the germline V gene (reference sequence). The CDR3 sequence: CASSLISASAHEQFF. The DNA of the CDR3 is TGTGCCAGCAGTTTAATCTCGGCTAGCGCCCATGAGCAGTTCTTC.

Turning to this clone: One end of the junction is discordant with germline, which a read error may explain. The rearrangement links TRBV2 to TRBJ1-4, with 9 bases lining up with TRBD1. Germline V gene lookup returns CDR1 SNHLY and CDR2 FYNNEI. This CDR3 has 14 residues. CDR3 coding DNA: TGTGCCAGCATTGAACAGGGGGCGCCTGAAAAACTGTTTTTT. Its protein is CASIEQGAPEKLFF.

This clone showed up just once. The J gene is TRBJ2-1, the V gene TRBV7-9; D perhaps matches TRBD2 (5 bases). The V end was cut by 8 bases, the J end by 4 bases, with 15 bases between. CDR3 length: 14 amino acids. Germline V CDR1 and CDR2: SEHNR, FQNEAQ (reference sequence). The CDR3 is CASSSSEGYNEQFF. The CDR3 DNA reads TGTGCCAGCTCATCTTCTGAGGGATACAATGAGCAGTTCTTC.

The chain is built from TRBV2 and TRBJ2-7, with D maybe TRBD1 (6 bases). The V end was cut by 4 bases, the J end by 2 bases, with 12 bases between. The CDR3 is 14 residues long. CDR1 and CDR2 (germline): SNHLY, FYNNEI. CDR3 nucleotide sequence: TGTGCCAGCAGTGGCCTCCGGGACACCTACGAGCAGTACTTC. Protein product: CASSGLRDTYEQYF.

J is TRBJ2-2 and V is TRBV4-1, with TRBD1 identical over 8 bases. V gave up 2 bases and J gave up 8 bases; unmatched junction bases: 4. The CDR3 covers 14 residues. Looked up from germline, CDR1 is MGHRA and CDR2 is YSYEKL. This chain's CDR3 is CASSQRDRWGELFF. CDR3 DNA sequence: TGCGCCAGCAGCCAACGGGACAGGTGGGGGGAGCTGTTTTTT.

This sequence joins TRBV2 and TRBJ2-7; D gene uncertain. V shed 4 bases and J shed 3 bases, with 10 bases lying between them. The CDR3 runs 13 residues. From germline, CDR1 is SNHLY and CDR2 FYNNEI. CDR3 coding DNA: TGTGCCAGCAGTGTTTATAGGGTCTACGAGCAGTACTTC. Translated: CASSVYRVYEQYF. Using reference TRBV2 and TRBJ2-7 for the parts outside the CDR3, the full variable domain is EPEVTQTPSHQVTQMGQEVILRCVPISNHLYFYWYRQILGQKVEFLVSFYNNEISEKSEIFDDQFSVERPDGSNFTLKIRSTKLEDSAMYFCASSVYRVYEQYFGPGTRLTVT.